This T cell receptor (beta chain) is from a study of early T cells in non-severe SARS-CoV-2 infection. This clonotype was counted at least ten times. Individual cDNA molecules received unique molecular identifiers. TCRdb reanalysed the 5' RACE reads using MiXCR and keeps one entry per CDR3 protein. This sample yields fewer than 55,000 distinct CDR3 sequences, of which around 10% are seen a single time; 13% belongs to the top ten. This CDR3 has 16 residues. V was cut by 5 bases and J by 6 bases, with 20 bases left in between. The germline gives CDR1 SEHNR, CDR2 FQNEAQ (reference sequence). The clonotype was recovered from an adult who was a healthcare worker with PCR-confirmed SARS-CoV-2 infection or an uninfected control (not recorded which). V and J are TRBV7-9 and TRBJ2-1; possible D gene TRBD1, 6 bases. Sequencing input: whole blood. The CDR3: CASSPLRGKERNEQFF. The CDR3 DNA sequence: TGTGCCAGCAGCCCTTTAAGGGGGAAGGAACGCAATGAGCAGTTCTTC.